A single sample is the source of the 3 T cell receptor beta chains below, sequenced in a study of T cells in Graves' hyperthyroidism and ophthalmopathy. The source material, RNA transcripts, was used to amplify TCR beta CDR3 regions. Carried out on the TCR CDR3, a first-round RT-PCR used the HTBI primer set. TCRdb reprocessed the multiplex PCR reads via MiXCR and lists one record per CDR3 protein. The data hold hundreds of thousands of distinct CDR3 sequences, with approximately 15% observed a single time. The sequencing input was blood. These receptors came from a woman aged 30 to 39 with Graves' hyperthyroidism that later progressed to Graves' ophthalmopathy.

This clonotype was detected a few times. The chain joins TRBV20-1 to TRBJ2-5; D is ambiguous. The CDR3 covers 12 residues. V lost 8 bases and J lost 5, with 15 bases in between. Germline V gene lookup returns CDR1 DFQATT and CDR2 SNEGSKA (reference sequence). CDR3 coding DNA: TGCAGTCTTGCCCGAATACTCGAGACCCAGTACTTC. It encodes CSLARILETQYF.

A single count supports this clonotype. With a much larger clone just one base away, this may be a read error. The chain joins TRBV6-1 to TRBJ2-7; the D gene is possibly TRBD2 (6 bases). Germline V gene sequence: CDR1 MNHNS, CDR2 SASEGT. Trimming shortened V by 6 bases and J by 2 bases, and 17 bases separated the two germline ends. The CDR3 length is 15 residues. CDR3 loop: CASSCGALLPYEQYF. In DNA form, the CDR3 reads TGTGCCAGCAGCTGCGGGGCTCTCCTTCCCTACGAGCAGTACTTC.

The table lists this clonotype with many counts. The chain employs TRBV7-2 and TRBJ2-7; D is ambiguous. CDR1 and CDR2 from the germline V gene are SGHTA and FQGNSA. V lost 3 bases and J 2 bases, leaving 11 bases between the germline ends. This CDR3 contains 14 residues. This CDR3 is CASSLARTPYEQYF. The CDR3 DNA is TGTGCCAGCAGCTTGGCCAGAACCCCCTACGAGCAGTACTTC.